These T cell receptor beta chains were read from a single sample in a study of blood T cell repertoires in COVID-19. Data came from immunoSEQ multiplex PCR; TCRdb stores just in-frame clones and leaves some out. The sample has 85,000 to 90,000 clones, more than 75% seen once; the top ten hold 1.1%. Source material: peripheral blood. Receptors were obtained from a human donor in a cohort sampled during active COVID-19. Both conserved end residues are part of each CDR3. A D gene is named only where the DNA matches it firmly. The size of a clone is reported for some rows only, either as once, few or many, or as a class for expanded clones.

v_call: TRBV3-1/TRBV3-2; j_call: TRBJ1-2; clone_size: .; d_call: .; cdr3_nt: TGTGCCAGCAGCCCTGGACAGTACTATGGCTACACCTTC; cdr3_aa: CASSPGQYYGYTF
v_call: TRBV28; j_call: TRBJ1-2; clone_size: .; d_call: .; cdr3_nt: TGTGCCAGCAGTTCGCAGTGGGGCTACACCTTC; cdr3_aa: CASSSQWGYTF
v_call: TRBV28; j_call: TRBJ2-2; clone_size: .; d_call: .; cdr3_nt: TGTGCCAGCAGTTCTAACACCGGGGAGCTGTTTTTT; cdr3_aa: CASSSNTGELFF
v_call: TRBV29-1; j_call: TRBJ2-1; clone_size: .; d_call: TRBD1; cdr3_nt: TGCAGCTTCCAGGGGGTATCCTACAATGAGCAGTTCTTC; cdr3_aa: CSFQGVSYNEQFF
v_call: TRBV28; j_call: TRBJ1-2; clone_size: .; d_call: .; cdr3_nt: TGTGCCAGCAGTTTTGCAGGGTCTGGTTATAACTATGGCTACACCTTC; cdr3_aa: CASSFAGSGYNYGYTF
v_call: TRBV28; j_call: TRBJ2-7; clone_size: .; d_call: TRBD2; cdr3_nt: TGTGCCAGCAGTTTGAGGCTAGCGGGAGGATTATCCTACGAGCAGTACTTC; cdr3_aa: CASSLRLAGGLSYEQYF
v_call: TRBV6-5; j_call: TRBJ2-5; clone_size: .; d_call: TRBD2; cdr3_nt: TGTGCCAGCAGTAAGGGGAGACTAGCCCAAGAGACCCAGTACTTC; cdr3_aa: CASSKGRLAQETQYF
v_call: TRBV6-5; j_call: TRBJ2-5; clone_size: .; d_call: .; cdr3_nt: TGTGCCAGCAGTTACTCGAACACTAAAGAGACCCAGTACTTC; cdr3_aa: CASSYSNTKETQYF
v_call: TRBV5-5; j_call: TRBJ1-1; clone_size: once; d_call: TRBD1; cdr3_nt: TGTGCCAGCAGCTTGTTGGACAGGGCGAGCTTGGTGGCTTTCTTT; cdr3_aa: CASSLLDRASLVAFF
v_call: TRBV5-4; j_call: TRBJ1-2; clone_size: .; d_call: TRBD1; cdr3_nt: TGTGCCAGCACCCCGGGACAGTCAAACTATGGCTACACCTTC; cdr3_aa: CASTPGQSNYGYTF
v_call: TRBV19; j_call: TRBJ1-5; clone_size: .; d_call: .; cdr3_nt: TGTGCCAGTAGTCCATCGGGGGTGCAGCCCCAGCATTTT; cdr3_aa: CASSPSGVQPQHF
v_call: TRBV6-6; j_call: TRBJ1-5; clone_size: .; d_call: .; cdr3_nt: TGTGCCAGCATGGGGGCGCAATTTGATCAGCCCCAGCATTTT; cdr3_aa: CASMGAQFDQPQHF
v_call: TRBV7-3; j_call: TRBJ2-6; clone_size: .; d_call: TRBD1; cdr3_nt: TGTGCCAGCAGCTTAACGGGGACAGGGACTGGGGCCAACGTCCTGACTTTC; cdr3_aa: CASSLTGTGTGANVLTF
v_call: TRBV5-1; j_call: TRBJ2-3; clone_size: .; d_call: TRBD2; cdr3_nt: TGCGCCAGCAGCCCAACTAGCGGGGGCACAGATACGCAGTATTTT; cdr3_aa: CASSPTSGGTDTQYF
v_call: TRBV9; j_call: TRBJ2-3; clone_size: .; d_call: .; cdr3_nt: TGTGCCAGCAGCGGGGGCTTAGATACGCAGTATTTT; cdr3_aa: CASSGGLDTQYF
v_call: TRBV10-3; j_call: TRBJ1-1; clone_size: .; d_call: .; cdr3_nt: TGTGCCATGGGGGAGGGGCGCGATACTGAAGCTTTCTTT; cdr3_aa: CAMGEGRDTEAFF
v_call: TRBV28; j_call: TRBJ1-2; clone_size: .; d_call: TRBD1; cdr3_nt: TGTGCCAGCAGTTTGGACAGGAACTATGGCTACACCTTC; cdr3_aa: CASSLDRNYGYTF
v_call: TRBV7-7; j_call: TRBJ2-7; clone_size: .; d_call: TRBD1; cdr3_nt: TGTGCCAGCAGCATAGAGACAGGGACGTCCTACGAGCAGTACTTC; cdr3_aa: CASSIETGTSYEQYF
v_call: TRBV10-3; j_call: TRBJ2-1; clone_size: .; d_call: .; cdr3_nt: TGTGCCATCAGTGAACAGGCGACCGACAATGAGCAGTTCTTC; cdr3_aa: CAISEQATDNEQFF
v_call: TRBV2; j_call: TRBJ2-2; clone_size: .; d_call: TRBD1; cdr3_nt: TGTGCCAGCAGTGTCCCTTCAGCCGGGACAGGGAGCGGTGGAACCGGGGAGCTGTTTTTT; cdr3_aa: CASSVPSAGTGSGGTGELFF
v_call: TRBV12-3/TRBV12-4; j_call: TRBJ2-7; clone_size: once; d_call: .; cdr3_nt: TGTGCCAGCAGCTATGGCGGTGCCTACGAGCAGTACTTC; cdr3_aa: CASSYGGAYEQYF
v_call: TRBV6-6; j_call: TRBJ1-1; clone_size: .; d_call: .; cdr3_nt: TGTGCCAGCAGTTCCGGGGGGGGGAACACTGAAGCTTTCTTT; cdr3_aa: CASSSGGGNTEAFF
v_call: TRBV10-2; j_call: TRBJ1-2; clone_size: once; d_call: TRBD1; cdr3_nt: TGCGCCAGCAGTGAGTCGATCGGGCAGGGGGCGTTTGGCTACACCTTC; cdr3_aa: CASSESIGQGAFGYTF
v_call: TRBV11-2; j_call: TRBJ2-2; clone_size: .; d_call: TRBD2; cdr3_nt: TGTGCCAGCAGCTTTTACAGGACTAGGCCGAACACCGGGGAGCTGTTTTTT; cdr3_aa: CASSFYRTRPNTGELFF
v_call: TRBV4-1; j_call: TRBJ1-4; clone_size: .; d_call: .; cdr3_nt: TGCGCCAGCAGCCAAGACAGTGCTAATGAAAAACTGTTTTTT; cdr3_aa: CASSQDSANEKLFF
v_call: TRBV4-2; j_call: TRBJ2-7; clone_size: .; d_call: .; cdr3_nt: TGTGCCAGCAGCCAAGAGGGGCTAGATCCCCTCTACGAGCAGTACTTC; cdr3_aa: CASSQEGLDPLYEQYF
v_call: TRBV7-8; j_call: TRBJ2-3; clone_size: .; d_call: TRBD2; cdr3_nt: TGTGCCAGCAGCCCCCCAGAACTAGCGGGCCGAATCACAGATACGCAGTATTTT; cdr3_aa: CASSPPELAGRITDTQYF
v_call: TRBV27; j_call: TRBJ2-7; clone_size: .; d_call: TRBD1; cdr3_nt: TGTGCCAGCAGTTTAAGGTGGCAGGGGGTAGAGGACTGGGAGCAGTACTTC; cdr3_aa: CASSLRWQGVEDWEQYF
v_call: TRBV7-9; j_call: TRBJ2-1; clone_size: .; d_call: TRBD2; cdr3_nt: TGTGCCAGCAGGACTAGCGGCAATGAGCAGTTCTTC; cdr3_aa: CASRTSGNEQFF
v_call: TRBV30; j_call: TRBJ2-3; clone_size: .; d_call: .; cdr3_nt: TGTGCCTGGAGTGTAGATGGGCGCACAGATACGCAGTATTTT; cdr3_aa: CAWSVDGRTDTQYF
v_call: TRBV12-3/TRBV12-4; j_call: TRBJ2-7; clone_size: .; d_call: TRBD2; cdr3_nt: TGTGCCAGCAGTTTCGGGGGGAGCTACGAGCAGTACTTC; cdr3_aa: CASSFGGSYEQYF
v_call: TRBV5-4; j_call: TRBJ2-7; clone_size: once; d_call: TRBD1; cdr3_nt: TGTGCCAGCAGCGGGTGGACAGGGCACTACGAGCAGTACTTC; cdr3_aa: CASSGWTGHYEQYF
v_call: TRBV5-1; j_call: TRBJ2-2; clone_size: .; d_call: .; cdr3_nt: TGCGCCAGCAGCTTGGGTGCTGGGAGGAACGGGGCCGGGGAGCTGTTTTTT; cdr3_aa: CASSLGAGRNGAGELFF
v_call: TRBV25-1; j_call: TRBJ1-1; clone_size: once; d_call: .; cdr3_nt: TGTGCCAGCAGCGTCGGACAGTTGAACACTGAAGCTTTCTTT; cdr3_aa: CASSVGQLNTEAFF
v_call: TRBV5-1; j_call: TRBJ2-7; clone_size: many; d_call: .; cdr3_nt: TGCGCCAGCAGCAGCGGGACAACCGTCAGCTCCTACGAGCAGTACTTC; cdr3_aa: CASSSGTTVSSYEQYF
v_call: TRBV9; j_call: TRBJ2-7; clone_size: .; d_call: TRBD1; cdr3_nt: TGTGCCAGCAGCTCCCGGACAGGGAAAGACGAGCAGTACTTC; cdr3_aa: CASSSRTGKDEQYF
v_call: TRBV18; j_call: TRBJ1-2; clone_size: .; d_call: TRBD1; cdr3_nt: TGTGCCAGCTCACCGATCGGGACAGAGGGAGCTAACTATGGCTACACCTTC; cdr3_aa: CASSPIGTEGANYGYTF
v_call: TRBV7-9; j_call: TRBJ1-5; clone_size: .; d_call: .; cdr3_nt: TGTGCCAGCAGTCCTACCGAGGGGGGCAATCAGCCCCAGCATTTT; cdr3_aa: CASSPTEGGNQPQHF
v_call: TRBV5-5; j_call: TRBJ2-7; clone_size: .; d_call: TRBD2; cdr3_nt: TGTGCCAGCAGCTTGAGTACTAGCGGGAGCTACGAGCAGTACTTC; cdr3_aa: CASSLSTSGSYEQYF
v_call: TRBV4-2; j_call: TRBJ2-3; clone_size: .; d_call: .; cdr3_nt: TGTGCCAGCAGCCAAGATAGTCATGGCCTAGGCGGTGCAGATACGCAGTATTTT; cdr3_aa: CASSQDSHGLGGADTQYF
v_call: TRBV18; j_call: TRBJ1-1; clone_size: few; d_call: .; cdr3_nt: TGTGCCAGCTCACCCCCATGGAACAGGGCCAACACTGAAGCTTTCTTT; cdr3_aa: CASSPPWNRANTEAFF
v_call: TRBV6-5; j_call: TRBJ2-1; clone_size: .; d_call: TRBD2; cdr3_nt: TGTGCCAGCACCCCTAGCGGGATGAGGGAGCAGTTCTTC; cdr3_aa: CASTPSGMREQFF
v_call: TRBV19; j_call: TRBJ2-1; clone_size: .; d_call: TRBD2; cdr3_nt: TGTGCCAGTAGCCGGGAGGGACGCCGCTACAATGAGCAGTTCTTC; cdr3_aa: CASSREGRRYNEQFF
v_call: TRBV7-9; j_call: TRBJ2-7; clone_size: .; d_call: .; cdr3_nt: TGTGCCAGCAGCTTAGAAGGAGTGCGAGAGCAGTACTTC; cdr3_aa: CASSLEGVREQYF
v_call: TRBV7-6; j_call: TRBJ2-3; clone_size: .; d_call: TRBD2; cdr3_nt: TGTGCCAGCAGCTTAGATGGCGGGAGGGCCGGAGATACGCAGTATTTT; cdr3_aa: CASSLDGGRAGDTQYF
v_call: TRBV18; j_call: TRBJ1-3; clone_size: .; d_call: .; cdr3_nt: TGTGCCAGCTCCCCAAAGCAGGATGGAAACACCATATATTTT; cdr3_aa: CASSPKQDGNTIYF
v_call: TRBV12-5; j_call: TRBJ2-5; clone_size: once; d_call: .; cdr3_nt: TGTGCTAGTGGACCCGGACTGAGCGGAGACTACTTC; cdr3_aa: CASGPGLSGDYF
v_call: TRBV28; j_call: TRBJ2-7; clone_size: .; d_call: .; cdr3_nt: TGTGCCAGTCAAAGTGGAGGCAGTACCTACGAGCAGTACTTC; cdr3_aa: CASQSGGSTYEQYF
v_call: TRBV5-4; j_call: TRBJ1-1; clone_size: .; d_call: TRBD1; cdr3_nt: TGTGCCAGCATCCGCACCACTAACAGGGGCACTGAAGCTTTCTTT; cdr3_aa: CASIRTTNRGTEAFF
v_call: TRBV6-5; j_call: TRBJ1-1; clone_size: .; d_call: .; cdr3_nt: TGTGCCACCTCTGCTGGCTTGGACACTGAAGCTTTCTTT; cdr3_aa: CATSAGLDTEAFF
v_call: TRBV5-1; j_call: TRBJ2-2; clone_size: .; d_call: .; cdr3_nt: TGCGCCAGCAGCTTGGATTTGGGCCCAACCGGGGAGCTGTTTTTT; cdr3_aa: CASSLDLGPTGELFF